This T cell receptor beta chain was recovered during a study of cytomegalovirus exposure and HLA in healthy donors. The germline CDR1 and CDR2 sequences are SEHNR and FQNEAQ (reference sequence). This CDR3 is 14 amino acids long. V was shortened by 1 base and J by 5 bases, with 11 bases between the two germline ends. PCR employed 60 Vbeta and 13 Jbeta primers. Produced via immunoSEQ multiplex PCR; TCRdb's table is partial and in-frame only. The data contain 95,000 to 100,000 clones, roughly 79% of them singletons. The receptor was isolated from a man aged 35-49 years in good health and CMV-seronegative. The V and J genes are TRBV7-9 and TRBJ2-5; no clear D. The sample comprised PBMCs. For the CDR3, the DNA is TGTGCCAGCAGCTTAGGCCCCTACGGGGAGACCCAGTACTTC. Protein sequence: CASSLGPYGETQYF.